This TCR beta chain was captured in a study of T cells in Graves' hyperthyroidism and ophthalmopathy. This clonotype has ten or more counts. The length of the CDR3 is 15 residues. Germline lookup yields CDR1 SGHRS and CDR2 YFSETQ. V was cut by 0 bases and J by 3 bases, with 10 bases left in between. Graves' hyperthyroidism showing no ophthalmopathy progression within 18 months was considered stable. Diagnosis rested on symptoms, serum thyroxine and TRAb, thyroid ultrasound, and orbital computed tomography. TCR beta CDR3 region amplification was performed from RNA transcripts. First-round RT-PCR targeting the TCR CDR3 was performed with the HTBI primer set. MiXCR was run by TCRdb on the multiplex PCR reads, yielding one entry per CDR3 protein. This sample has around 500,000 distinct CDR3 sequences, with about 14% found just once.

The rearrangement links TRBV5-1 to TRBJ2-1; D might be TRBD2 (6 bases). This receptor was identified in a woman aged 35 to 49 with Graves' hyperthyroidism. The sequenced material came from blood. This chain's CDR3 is CASSLEGLDYNEQFF. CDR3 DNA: TGCGCCAGCAGCTTGGAGGGACTCGACTACAATGAGCAGTTCTTC. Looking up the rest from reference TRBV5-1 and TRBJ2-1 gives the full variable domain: KAGVTQTPRYLIKTRGQQVTLSCSPISGHRSVSWYQQTPGQGLQFLFEYFSETQRNKGNFPGRFSGRQFSNSRSEMNVSTLELGDSALYLCASSLEGLDYNEQFFGPGTRLTVL.